These 8 T cell receptor beta chains were all obtained from the same sample, sequenced in a study of blood T cell repertoires in COVID-19. Sequencing used immunoSEQ multiplex PCR; TCRdb keeps in-frame clones, though not all of them. The sample gives some 80,000 clones, more than 75% of which show up once; about 20% is in the top ten. The material sequenced was peripheral blood. The receptors originated from a woman of 80 years or more with active or convalescent COVID-19.

The chain uses TRBV7-9 and TRBJ2-5; no clear D. Germline V gene lookup returns CDR1 SEHNR and CDR2 FQNEAQ (reference sequence). This CDR3 spans 12 amino acids. The V and J ends lost 5 bases and 5 bases respectively, with 9 bases between them. As DNA, the CDR3 is TGTGCCAGCAGCCAGGCCCAGGAGACCCAGTACTTC. Its translation: CASSQAQETQYF.

The table lists this clone with a few counts. This chain links TRBV9 with TRBJ1-1, with a weak D call TRBD1 (6 bases). Trimming shortened V by 1 base and J by 1 base, and 11 bases separated the two germline ends. The CDR3 extends over 15 amino acids. Germline V gene data show CDR1 as SGDLS and CDR2 as YYNGEE. The CDR3 DNA is TGTGCCAGCAGCGTAAAGGGGGACGGGAACACTGAAGCTTTCTTT. Protein sequence: CASSVKGDGNTEAFF.

This clone has just a few counts. The chain is built from TRBV24-1 and TRBJ1-4, with 9 bases lining up with TRBD1. Germline V gene data show CDR1 as KGHDR and CDR2 as SFDVKD. CDR3 length equals 15 residues. With 3 bases clipped from V and 7 bases from J, the junction kept 5 bases outside the gene matches. Here the CDR3 reads CATSDPGQGSEKLFF. For the CDR3, the DNA is TGTGCCACCAGTGATCCGGGACAGGGCTCTGAAAAACTGTTTTTT.

The rearrangement links TRBV7-3 to TRBJ2-5, with D possibly matching TRBD2 (5 bases). The CDR3 is made up of 13 amino acids. From germline, CDR1 is SGHTA and CDR2 FQGTGA. Trimming pared 2 bases from V and 5 bases from J, leaving 9 bases between. The CDR3 DNA reads TGTGCCAGCAGCTTATACGGCGGGGAGACCCAGTACTTC. This sequence encodes CASSLYGGETQYF.

The rearrangement joins TRBV5-5 to TRBJ2-5, with 7 bases matching TRBD1. From germline, CDR1 is SGHKS and CDR2 YYEKEE (reference sequence). V gave up 1 base and J gave up 5 bases; unmatched junction bases: 5. This CDR3 is built from 14 residues. The CDR3, as DNA: TGTGCCAGCAGCTTGAGACAGGGCGGGGAGACCCAGTACTTC. Translation: CASSLRQGGETQYF.

The chain joins TRBV25-1 to TRBJ1-2; no definite D call. Between the trimmed V and J ends, which lost 5 bases and 2 bases, there was a span of 15 bases. This CDR3 contains 15 residues. The germline V gene encodes CDR1 MGHDK and CDR2 SYGVNS. The CDR3 nucleotides read TGTGCCAGCAGTAGAAGAGGAGGTCCAAACTATGGCTACACCTTC. Its protein product is CASSRRGGPNYGYTF.

The chain recombines TRBV6-6 with TRBJ2-7; a possible D gene is TRBD2 (6 bases). Trimming left V 2 bases short and J 3 bases short, with 17 bases between. Germline CDR1 is MNHNY and CDR2 is SVGAGI (reference sequence). The CDR3 contains 16 residues. The CDR3: CASSYPLGTPSYEQYF. The CDR3 DNA reads as TGTGCCAGCAGTTACCCTTTGGGGACTCCGAGCTACGAGCAGTACTTC.

This chain links TRBV12-3 or TRBV12-4 with TRBJ1-2, with D hard to call. The CDR3 has 12 residues. V dropped 5 bases and J dropped 4 bases, with 8 bases sitting between them. CDR3 sequence (DNA): TGTGCCAGCAGTCCAGACACCTATGGCTACACCTTC. It yields the protein CASSPDTYGYTF.